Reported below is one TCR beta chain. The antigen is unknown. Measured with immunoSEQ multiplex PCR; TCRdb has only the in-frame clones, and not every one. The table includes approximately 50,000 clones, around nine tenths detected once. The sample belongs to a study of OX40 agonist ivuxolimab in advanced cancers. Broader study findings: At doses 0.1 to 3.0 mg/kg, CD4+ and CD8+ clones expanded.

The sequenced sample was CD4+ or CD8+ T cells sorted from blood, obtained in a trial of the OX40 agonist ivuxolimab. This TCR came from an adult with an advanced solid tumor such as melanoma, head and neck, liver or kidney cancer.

DNA of the CDR3: TGTGCCTGGGGCCGGTACCGGGACAGGGGGCAGTTCTTC. This sequence encodes CAWGRYRDRGQFF. The chain employs TRBV30 and TRBJ2-1, with TRBD1 identical over 10 bases. Germline V gives CDR1 GTSNPN, CDR2 SVGIG (reference sequence). This CDR3 spans 13 amino acids. J lost 12 bases, V lost 5 bases, and 10 bases had no gene match.